This entry lists 21 T cell receptor beta chains sequenced from one sample in a study of tumor and adjacent non-tumor tissue in lung cancer. This sample's RNA came from whole unsorted tissue. A modified ARM-PCR protocol with three rounds of nested PCR amplified TCRbeta. TCRdb redid the calling of the multiplex PCR reads with MiXCR, one entry per CDR3 protein. The sample consists of roughly 140,000 distinct CDR3 sequences, roughly 66% of them appearing once. The source material was lung tumor tissue. The receptors derive from a man aged 55-75 years with small cell lung cancer.

On this clonotype: A much larger clone differs by one base, so this may be a read error. Since no conserved phenylalanine or tryptophan closes the CDR3, a read error is the likely cause. The rearrangement joins TRBV6-6 to TRBJ1-1; D is perhaps TRBD1 (5 bases). CDR3 size: 13 residues. Per the germline V gene, CDR1 is MNHNY and CDR2 is SVGAGI (reference sequence). Trimming left V 2 bases short and J 4 bases short, with 8 bases between. The CDR3 loop reads CASSYGGSTEAFS. The CDR3, as DNA: TGTGCCAGCAGTTACGGGGGTTCCACTGAAGCTTTCTCT.

With regard to this clonotype: Mismatch with germline at one junction end may stem from a read error. V gene TRBV6-1 combines with J gene TRBJ2-5; TRBD1 matches at 7 bases. Germline V gives CDR1 MNHNS, CDR2 SASEGT. The CDR3 covers 14 residues. This CDR3 reads CTSSGNRGQETLYF. Here the CDR3 DNA reads TGTACCAGCAGTGGAAATAGGGGGCAGGAGACCCTGTACTTC.

This sequence joins TRBV29-1 and TRBJ2-3, with TRBD1 as a possible D gene (5 bases). This CDR3 is 14 amino acids long. V lost 6 bases to trimming and J lost 3 bases, with 16 bases between them. Looked up from germline, CDR1 is SQVTM and CDR2 is ANQGSEA. The CDR3 spells CSVAGMLRTDTQYF. In DNA, the CDR3 is TGCAGCGTGGCAGGGATGTTAAGAACAGATACGCAGTATTTT.

The rearrangement uses TRBV12-3 or TRBV12-4 and TRBJ2-5; a weak D match, TRBD2 (6 bases). The CDR3 is made up of 12 amino acids. The V gene lost 6 bases and the J gene lost 5 bases, with 10 bases spanning the gap. This CDR3 reads CASRDYFETQYF. The CDR3 DNA follows: TGTGCCAGCAGGGACTATTTTGAGACCCAGTACTTC.

To note about this clonotype: A read error may account for a junction end that differs from germline. This chain links TRBV20-1 with TRBJ2-5, with TRBD2 as a possible D gene (6 bases). The CDR3 totals 14 residues. CDR1 is DFQATT and CDR2 is SNEGSKA in the germline V gene (reference sequence). CDR3 nucleotide sequence: TGCAGTGTTAGAGCAAGCAGGAGGGGTGGGTCCCAGTACTTC. Translated: CSVRASRRGGSQYF.

In regard to this clonotype: Relative to the germline gene, one junction end is altered; a read error may explain this. The J gene is TRBJ1-2, the V gene TRBV20-1; D possibly corresponds to TRBD1 (6 bases). This CDR3 is 14 amino acids long. Germline lookup yields CDR1 DFQATT and CDR2 SNEGSKA (reference sequence). In nucleotides, the CDR3 is TGCACTGCTAGCCAATCTACAGGGAACTATGGCTACACCTTT. Protein: CTASQSTGNYGYTF.

Turning to this clonotype: One end of the junction is discordant with germline, which a read error may explain. The J gene is TRBJ2-3, the V gene TRBV11-3; 9 nucleotides match TRBD2. Germline-derived CDR1 and CDR2 are SGHNT and YENEEA. The CDR3 runs to 19 residues. The DNA for the CDR3 is TGTGCCAGCAGATCGACTACCGGGACTAGCTCCACTAGCACAGATACACAGTATTTT. Protein sequence: CASRSTTGTSSTSTDTQYF.

Comments on this clonotype: Given a much more abundant clone one base away, this may be a read error. The rearrangement links TRBV29-1 to TRBJ2-5; TRBD1 or TRBD2 may be the D gene (6 bases each). Germline V CDR1 and CDR2: SQVTM, ANQGSEA. The ends were cut back, 8 bases at V and 2 bases at J, with 12 bases in the middle. This CDR3 region has 12 residues. The CDR3 region is CSMGGRQETQYF. The CDR3 DNA follows: TGCAGCATGGGGGGCAGACAAGAGACCCAGTACTTC. The complete variable domain, with remaining parts taken from reference TRBV29-1 and TRBJ2-5, reads SAVISQKPSRDICQRGTSLTIQCQVDSQVTMMFWYRQQPGQSLTLIATANQGSEATYESGFVIDKFPISRPNLTFSTLTVSNMSPEDSSIYLCSMGGRQETQYFGPGTRLLVL.

This clonotype showed up just a few times. The V and J genes are TRBV6-1 and TRBJ1-6; TRBD1 is a possible D gene (5 bases). Trimming cost V 2 bases and J 8 bases, with 13 bases left between them. CDR1 and CDR2 from the germline V gene are MNHNS and SASEGT. The CDR3 sequence is 15 residues long. CDR3 bases: TGTGCCAGCAGTGAATTGGGACGGACCCATTCACCCCTCCACTTT. Translated: CASSELGRTHSPLHF.

As regards this clonotype: The CDR3 does not end in the conserved phenylalanine or tryptophan, so this is likely a read error. This rearrangement joins TRBV12-3 or TRBV12-4 to TRBJ2-1, with D possibly being TRBD2 (6 bases). Trimming took off 4 bases at V and 7 bases at J, with 11 bases between the two ends. The CDR3 sequence is 13 residues long. The CDR3 sequence: CASSYLTSNEQFL. Here the CDR3 DNA reads TGTGCCAGCAGTTATCTGACTAGTAATGAGCAGTTCCTC.

Of note for this clonotype: Just one base apart from a much larger clone, this may be a read error. V is TRBV28 and J is TRBJ1-6; 7 bases line up with TRBD1. Germline-derived CDR1 and CDR2 are MDHEN and SYDVKM. V trimming: 6 bases; J trimming: 9 bases; junction bases outside the gene matches: 8. CDR3 length: 14 amino acids. CDR3 bases: TGTGCCAGCAGCAGGGCAGGGGGTGGTTCACCCCTCCACTTT. Translating it yields CASSRAGGGSPLHF.

Comments on this clonotype: The conserved closing phenylalanine or tryptophan is absent in this CDR3, likely reflecting a read error. V is TRBV6-1 and J is TRBJ2-5; TRBD2 aligns across 10 bases. With 5 bases clipped from V and 7 bases from J, the junction kept 7 bases outside the gene matches. There are 14 residues in the CDR3. The germline gives CDR1 MNHNS, CDR2 SASEGT. The CDR3 here is CASSISGRRGTQYY. CDR3 nucleotides: TGTGCCAGCAGTATTAGCGGGAGGAGGGGGACCCAGTACTAC.

As regards this clonotype: The junction differs from germline at one of its ends, possibly a read error. The V and J genes are TRBV11-3 and TRBJ1-1, with D hard to call. CDR1 SGHNT and CDR2 YENEEA come from the germline V gene. CDR3 size: 14 residues. The CDR3 loop is CVSSPRSENTEAFF. CDR3 nucleotide sequence: TGTGTCAGCAGCCCCCGCTCGGAGAACACTGAAGCTTTCTTT.

Concerning this clonotype: The junction departs from germline at one end; a sequencing error may be responsible. This rearrangement joins TRBV11-3 to TRBJ2-5; 9 positions agree with TRBD1. Germline lookup yields CDR1 SGHNT and CDR2 YENEEA. This CDR3 region has 15 residues. CDR3 sequence (DNA): TGTGCCGGCACCGCTGACAGGGGGTCCCAAGAGATCCAGTACTTC. Translation: CAGTADRGSQEIQYF.

Concerning this clonotype itself: A read error is possible here, since a much larger clone lies one base away. The rearrangement joins TRBV23-1 to TRBJ2-7; D assignment may be TRBD1 or TRBD2 (5 bases each). TRBV23-1 is assigned to the ORF class and has an uncertain function. The V end was cut by 4 bases, the J end by 0 bases, with 22 bases between. This CDR3 has 18 residues. This CDR3 is CASSRSYLGETNSYEQYV. As DNA, the CDR3 is TGCGCCAGCAGTCGATCCTACTTAGGGGAGACTAACTCCTACGAGCAGTACGTC.

The gene calls are TRBV6-5 and TRBJ2-7, with no clear D. Trimming stripped 6 bases from V and 1 base from J, with 10 bases between. This CDR3 has 13 residues. CDR1 MNHEY and CDR2 SVGAGI come from the germline V gene. This chain's CDR3 is CASRVDGSYEQYF. CDR3 DNA: TGTGCCAGCAGAGTAGACGGTTCCTACGAGCAGTACTTC.

In the case of this clonotype: The junction departs from germline at one end; a sequencing error may be responsible. The chain uses TRBV11-3 and TRBJ2-3, with D tentatively TRBD2 (5 bases). From germline, CDR1 is SGHNT and CDR2 YENEEA. This CDR3 spans 16 amino acids. For the CDR3, the DNA is TGTGCCACCAGCTCCGACGGCGGGCTTCCCATAGATACGCAGTATTTT. Translating gives CATSSDGGLPIDTQYF.

V and J are TRBV10-2 and TRBJ2-7; TRBD1 agrees at 9 bases. This CDR3 comprises 12 residues. Per the germline V gene, CDR1 is WSHSY and CDR2 is SAAADI. CDR3 sequence reads: CSSTMTGGEQYV. As DNA, the CDR3 is TGCTCCAGCACTATGACAGGGGGCGAGCAGTACGTC.

For this clonotype: The germline gene is not matched at one end of the junction; a read error may be the cause. J is TRBJ1-1 and V is TRBV11-2; unclear D gene. Looked up from germline, CDR1 is SGHAT and CDR2 is FQNNGV. The CDR3 spans 14 residues. CDR3 residues: CASSLYLASTEVFF. The CDR3 DNA sequence: TGTGCCAGCAGCTTATATCTTGCAAGCACTGAAGTTTTCTTT.

As for this clonotype: A read error may produce the germline difference seen at one junction end. This sequence joins TRBV20-1 and TRBJ2-1, with unresolved D. Germline V gene lookup returns CDR1 DFQATT and CDR2 SNEGSKA (reference sequence). CDR3 length equals 15 residues. CDR3 bases: TGCATTGCTAGGTCGGTTAATGTGGCCTACAATGATCAGTTCTTC. Its translation: CIARSVNVAYNDQFF.

About this clonotype itself: A much bigger clone sits one base away, suggesting this may be a read error. This chain links TRBV28 with TRBJ2-1; 7 nucleotides agree with TRBD1. The V gene end was trimmed by 3 bases and the J gene end by 7 bases; junction bases not matched to a gene: 0. The CDR3 runs to 12 residues. Germline assignment: CDR1 MDHEN and CDR2 SYDVKM. CDR3 in amino acids: CASSLGQNEQFF. CDR3 coding DNA: TGTGCCAGCAGTTTGGGACAGAATGAGCAGTTCTTC.